This T cell receptor (beta chain) was obtained from a study of T cells in Graves' hyperthyroidism and ophthalmopathy. Study-wide results and caveats: Most thyroid clonotypes with frequency above 0.001 were detected in blood. Prediction of ophthalmopathy progression came a median around 6.5 months pre-onset.

V shed 1 base and J shed 5 bases, with 5 bases lying between them. The CDR3 runs to 11 residues. Germline V gene data show CDR1 as DFQATT and CDR2 as SNEGSKA (reference sequence). Amplification of TCR beta CDR3 regions used RNA as the template. HTBI primers were employed in a first-round RT-PCR of the TCR CDR3. One entry per CDR3 protein results from TCRdb running MiXCR on the multiplex PCR reads. The profile shows approximately 700,000 distinct CDR3 sequences, about 15% of them singletons. This clonotype was seen a few times. No antigen is known for it. Each 10 ml fresh peripheral blood draw supplied the PBMCs.

The gene calls are TRBV20-1 and TRBJ1-1; D is unclear. This clonotype was obtained from a man younger than 35 with Graves' hyperthyroidism. Sequencing input: blood. CDR3 DNA sequence: TGCAGTGCTAGAGTTCGGACTGAAGCTTTCTTT. It is translated as CSARVRTEAFF.